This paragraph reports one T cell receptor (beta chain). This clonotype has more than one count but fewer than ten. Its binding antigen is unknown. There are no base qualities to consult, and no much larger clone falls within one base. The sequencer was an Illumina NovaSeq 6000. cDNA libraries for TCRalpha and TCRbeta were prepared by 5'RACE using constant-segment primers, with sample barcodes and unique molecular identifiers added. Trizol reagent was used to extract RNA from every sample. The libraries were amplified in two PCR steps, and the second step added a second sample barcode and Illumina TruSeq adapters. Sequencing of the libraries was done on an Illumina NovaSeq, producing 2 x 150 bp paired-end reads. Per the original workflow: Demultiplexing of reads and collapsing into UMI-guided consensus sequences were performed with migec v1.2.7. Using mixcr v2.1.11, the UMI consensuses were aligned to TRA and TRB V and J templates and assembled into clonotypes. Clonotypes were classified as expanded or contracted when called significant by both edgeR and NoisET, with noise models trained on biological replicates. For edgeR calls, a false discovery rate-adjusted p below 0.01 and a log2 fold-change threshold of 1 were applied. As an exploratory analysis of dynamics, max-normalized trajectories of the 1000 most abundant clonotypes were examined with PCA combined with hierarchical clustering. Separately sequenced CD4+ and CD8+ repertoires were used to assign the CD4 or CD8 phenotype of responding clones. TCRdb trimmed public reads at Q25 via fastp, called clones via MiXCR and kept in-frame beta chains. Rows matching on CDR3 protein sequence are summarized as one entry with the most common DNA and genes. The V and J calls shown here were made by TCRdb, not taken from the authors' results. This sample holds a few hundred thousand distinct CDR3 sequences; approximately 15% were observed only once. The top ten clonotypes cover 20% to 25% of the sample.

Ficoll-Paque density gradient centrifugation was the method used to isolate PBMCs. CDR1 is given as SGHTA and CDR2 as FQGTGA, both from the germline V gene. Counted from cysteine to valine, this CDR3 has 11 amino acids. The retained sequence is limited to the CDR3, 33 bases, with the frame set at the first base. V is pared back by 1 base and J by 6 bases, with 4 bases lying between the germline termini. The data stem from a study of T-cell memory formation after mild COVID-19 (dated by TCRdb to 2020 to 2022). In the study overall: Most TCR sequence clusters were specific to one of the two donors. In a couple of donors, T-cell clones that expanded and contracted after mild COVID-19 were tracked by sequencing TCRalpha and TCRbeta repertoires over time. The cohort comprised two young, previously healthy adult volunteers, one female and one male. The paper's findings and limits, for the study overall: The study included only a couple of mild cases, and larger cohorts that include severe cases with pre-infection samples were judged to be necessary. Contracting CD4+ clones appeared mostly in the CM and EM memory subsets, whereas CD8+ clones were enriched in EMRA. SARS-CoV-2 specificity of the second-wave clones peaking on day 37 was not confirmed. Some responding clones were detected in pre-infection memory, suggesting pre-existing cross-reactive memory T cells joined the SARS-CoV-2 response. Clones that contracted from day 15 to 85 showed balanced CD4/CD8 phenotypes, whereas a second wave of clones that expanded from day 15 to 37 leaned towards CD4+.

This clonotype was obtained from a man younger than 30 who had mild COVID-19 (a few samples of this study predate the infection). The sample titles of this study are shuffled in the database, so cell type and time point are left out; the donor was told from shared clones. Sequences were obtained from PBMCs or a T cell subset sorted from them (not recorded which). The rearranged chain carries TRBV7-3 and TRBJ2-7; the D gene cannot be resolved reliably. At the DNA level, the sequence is TGTGCCAGCAGCTTAAATTTCGAGCAGTACGTC. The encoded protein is CASSLNFEQYV.